Listed below are T cell receptor beta chains from one sample, sequenced in a study of neurological immune-mediated disorders. TCRdb passed the 5' RACE reads through MiXCR, listing each CDR3 protein once. The sample yields 100,000 or so distinct CDR3 sequences, under 15% seen once. Sequencing used PBMCs. The receptors shown here come from a female donor with HTLV-1-associated myelopathy (HAM/TSP). CDR3s include the opening cysteine and the closing phenylalanine or tryptophan. The D gene is left open where the match is weak. Expanded clones are given a class, and other clones once, few, many or no size at all.

v_gene: TRBV20-1; d_gene: NA; abundance: NA; j_gene: TRBJ2-7; CDR3nt: TGCAGTGCACCCGGAGAGGGGAAGTTTTTCGAGCAGTACTTC; CDR3aa: CSAPGEGKFFEQYF
v_gene: TRBV7-9; d_gene: NA; abundance: few; j_gene: TRBJ2-3; CDR3nt: TGTGCCAGCAGTTTCTCAGGGGTTTCCTCCCCAGATACGCAGTATTTT; CDR3aa: CASSFSGVSSPDTQYF
v_gene: TRBV2; d_gene: TRBD1; abundance: many; j_gene: TRBJ2-2; CDR3nt: TGTGCCAGCAGTGAAAGGACAGGGGGCACCGGGGAGCTGTTTTTT; CDR3aa: CASSERTGGTGELFF
v_gene: TRBV20-1; d_gene: NA; abundance: NA; j_gene: TRBJ2-7; CDR3nt: TGCAGTGCTAGAGATTGGGACCTTACCTACGAGCAGTACTTC; CDR3aa: CSARDWDLTYEQYF
v_gene: TRBV20-1; d_gene: NA; abundance: many; j_gene: TRBJ1-2; CDR3nt: TGCAGTGCTAGAGGTTTGGAGTATGGCTACACCTTC; CDR3aa: CSARGLEYGYTF
v_gene: TRBV7-9; d_gene: NA; abundance: few; j_gene: TRBJ1-6; CDR3nt: TGTGCCAGCAGCTTAGCTGGGGCACATGCATCCCTCCACTTT; CDR3aa: CASSLAGAHASLHF
v_gene: TRBV7-8; d_gene: NA; abundance: many; j_gene: TRBJ2-7; CDR3nt: TGTGCCAGCAGCCCCGTCAGGAGCGTCCGGGAGCAGTACTTC; CDR3aa: CASSPVRSVREQYF
v_gene: TRBV20-1; d_gene: NA; abundance: many; j_gene: TRBJ2-7; CDR3nt: TGCAGTGCTAGCCGACAGAACGAGCAGTACTTC; CDR3aa: CSASRQNEQYF
v_gene: TRBV6-7; d_gene: NA; abundance: many; j_gene: TRBJ1-1; CDR3nt: TGTGCCAGCAGTTACGCAGGGTGGAACACTGAAGCTTTCTTT; CDR3aa: CASSYAGWNTEAFF
v_gene: TRBV28; d_gene: NA; abundance: many; j_gene: TRBJ1-2; CDR3nt: TGTGCCAGCAGTTTAAAGAAAGGTGGGGGGGGCTACACCTTC; CDR3aa: CASSLKKGGGGYTF
v_gene: TRBV20-1; d_gene: NA; abundance: many; j_gene: TRBJ2-3; CDR3nt: TGCAGTGCGACCGGGACTGGGCTAGATACGCAGTATTTT; CDR3aa: CSATGTGLDTQYF
v_gene: TRBV11-2; d_gene: TRBD2; abundance: many; j_gene: TRBJ2-5; CDR3nt: TGTGCCAGCAGCTTAGAAGGACTAGCGGGGGTGGAGACCCAGTACTTC; CDR3aa: CASSLEGLAGVETQYF
v_gene: TRBV20-1; d_gene: NA; abundance: many; j_gene: TRBJ2-3; CDR3nt: TGCAGTGCTAGTCAGACGCACACAGATACGCAGTATTTT; CDR3aa: CSASQTHTDTQYF
v_gene: TRBV5-1; d_gene: TRBD2; abundance: many; j_gene: TRBJ2-7; CDR3nt: TGCGCCAGCAGCTTGCTAGCGGGGGCCCACGAGCAGTACTTC; CDR3aa: CASSLLAGAHEQYF
v_gene: TRBV5-1; d_gene: TRBD2; abundance: few; j_gene: TRBJ2-1; CDR3nt: TGCGCCAGCAGCTTCGGGACTAGCGGGGTAACCTACAATGAGCAGTTCTTC; CDR3aa: CASSFGTSGVTYNEQFF
v_gene: TRBV15; d_gene: NA; abundance: many; j_gene: TRBJ2-7; CDR3nt: TGTGCCACCCCGGTCGTGATCATTAAGGGGACCGGGACCGCTGAGCAGTACTTC; CDR3aa: CATPVVIIKGTGTAEQYF
v_gene: TRBV4-1; d_gene: NA; abundance: few; j_gene: TRBJ1-2; CDR3nt: TGCGCCAGCAGCATTGGAAATAATGGCTACACCTTC; CDR3aa: CASSIGNNGYTF
v_gene: TRBV2; d_gene: TRBD2; abundance: many; j_gene: TRBJ2-7; CDR3nt: TGTGCCTCCCAGGGCGGGGGGGGGTCCTACGAGCAGTACTTC; CDR3aa: CASQGGGGSYEQYF
v_gene: TRBV29-1; d_gene: TRBD1; abundance: many; j_gene: TRBJ2-1; CDR3nt: TGCAGCGTTGATAGACAGGGAAGAGGATATGAGCAGTTCTTC; CDR3aa: CSVDRQGRGYEQFF
v_gene: TRBV7-2; d_gene: NA; abundance: many; j_gene: TRBJ2-1; CDR3nt: TGTGCCAGCTGGGCAGGAGGAGTAGGGTACAATGAGCAGTTCTTC; CDR3aa: CASWAGGVGYNEQFF
v_gene: TRBV20-1; d_gene: NA; abundance: many; j_gene: TRBJ2-2; CDR3nt: TGCAGTGCTAGAATGGGGGCTGGGGAGCTGTTTTTT; CDR3aa: CSARMGAGELFF
v_gene: TRBV7-9; d_gene: NA; abundance: many; j_gene: TRBJ2-2; CDR3nt: TGTGCCAGCAGCTTACCGGCCGGGGAGCTGTTTTTT; CDR3aa: CASSLPAGELFF
v_gene: TRBV5-1; d_gene: NA; abundance: many; j_gene: TRBJ2-6; CDR3nt: TGCGCCAGCAGCTTCACGGGCCTCACGGGGGCCAACGTCCTGACTTTC; CDR3aa: CASSFTGLTGANVLTF
v_gene: TRBV12-3/TRBV12-4; d_gene: TRBD1; abundance: NA; j_gene: TRBJ2-7; CDR3nt: TGTGCCAGCAGAAAAACAGGGGGGTTCGACGAGCAGTACTTC; CDR3aa: CASRKTGGFDEQYF
v_gene: TRBV20-1; d_gene: TRBD1; abundance: many; j_gene: TRBJ1-2; CDR3nt: TGCAGTGCTGATGGACAGGGGAACTATGGCTACACCTTC; CDR3aa: CSADGQGNYGYTF
v_gene: TRBV7-2; d_gene: NA; abundance: many; j_gene: TRBJ2-3; CDR3nt: TGTGCCAGCAGCTCCGAGGGGGGTCGCGGGTCCGGCACAGATACGCAGTATTTT; CDR3aa: CASSSEGGRGSGTDTQYF
v_gene: TRBV20-1; d_gene: NA; abundance: NA; j_gene: TRBJ2-7; CDR3nt: TGCAGTGCTAGAGATAATTTCCGGACAGTTTTCTCCGAGCAGTACTTC; CDR3aa: CSARDNFRTVFSEQYF
v_gene: TRBV5-1; d_gene: NA; abundance: many; j_gene: TRBJ2-6; CDR3nt: TGCGCCAGCAGCCCACTTGCCTCTGGGGCCAACGTCCTGACTTTC; CDR3aa: CASSPLASGANVLTF
v_gene: TRBV5-1; d_gene: NA; abundance: many; j_gene: TRBJ2-2; CDR3nt: TGCGCCAGCAGCGGGGACCTCTGGGCCGGGGAGCTGTTTTTT; CDR3aa: CASSGDLWAGELFF
v_gene: TRBV5-1; d_gene: NA; abundance: medium-sized; j_gene: TRBJ2-6; CDR3nt: TGCGCCACCTTGGACACCTCTGGGGCCAACGTCCTGACTTTC; CDR3aa: CATLDTSGANVLTF
v_gene: TRBV15; d_gene: NA; abundance: many; j_gene: TRBJ2-3; CDR3nt: TGTGCCACCAGCAGAGAAGTCACAGATACGCAGTATTTT; CDR3aa: CATSREVTDTQYF
v_gene: TRBV29-1; d_gene: NA; abundance: many; j_gene: TRBJ2-3; CDR3nt: TGCAGCGTTGACCTCGAGGCTCGCACAGATACGCAGTATTTT; CDR3aa: CSVDLEARTDTQYF
v_gene: TRBV28; d_gene: NA; abundance: many; j_gene: TRBJ2-2; CDR3nt: TGTGCCAGCACCTATGGTGGGGGTGAAACCGGGGAGCTGTTTTTT; CDR3aa: CASTYGGGETGELFF
v_gene: TRBV13; d_gene: NA; abundance: many; j_gene: TRBJ2-7; CDR3nt: TGTGCCAGCAGCTTAGCTAGCCGCTGGCCCTACGAGCAGTACTTC; CDR3aa: CASSLASRWPYEQYF
v_gene: TRBV28; d_gene: NA; abundance: many; j_gene: TRBJ1-2; CDR3nt: TGTGCCAGCAGTTTGAGGAGGCCATTCGGTGGCTACACCTTC; CDR3aa: CASSLRRPFGGYTF
v_gene: TRBV9; d_gene: TRBD2; abundance: many; j_gene: TRBJ2-1; CDR3nt: TGTGCCAGCAGCGTAGTTGGCGGGGGGGCCCGGGATGAGCAGTTCTTC; CDR3aa: CASSVVGGGARDEQFF
v_gene: TRBV27; d_gene: TRBD2; abundance: many; j_gene: TRBJ2-3; CDR3nt: TGTGCCAGCAGTGGTATCTTCCTAGCGGGGGGGCCGGGGCAGTATTTT; CDR3aa: CASSGIFLAGGPGQYF
v_gene: TRBV7-9; d_gene: NA; abundance: many; j_gene: TRBJ1-1; CDR3nt: TGTGCCAGCAGCTTAGCAGGGGGGCGGAACACTGAAGCTTTCTTT; CDR3aa: CASSLAGGRNTEAFF
v_gene: TRBV6-5; d_gene: NA; abundance: many; j_gene: TRBJ2-7; CDR3nt: TGTGCCAGCAGTTACCAGAGAGGGGGATCCTACGAGCAGTACTTC; CDR3aa: CASSYQRGGSYEQYF
v_gene: TRBV6-2/TRBV6-3; d_gene: NA; abundance: NA; j_gene: TRBJ2-1; CDR3nt: TGTGCCAGCAGTTACCGCATGACAGTTTACAATGAGCAGTTCTTC; CDR3aa: CASSYRMTVYNEQFF
v_gene: TRBV29-1; d_gene: NA; abundance: many; j_gene: TRBJ1-2; CDR3nt: TGCAGCCTTTGGGACACCTCAAACTATGGCTACACCTTC; CDR3aa: CSLWDTSNYGYTF
v_gene: TRBV24-1; d_gene: NA; abundance: many; j_gene: TRBJ2-3; CDR3nt: TGTGCCACCAGTCATCCCCAAAGAAAGTCAGATACGCAGTATTTT; CDR3aa: CATSHPQRKSDTQYF
v_gene: TRBV12-3/TRBV12-4; d_gene: NA; abundance: many; j_gene: TRBJ1-2; CDR3nt: TGTGCCAGCAGTTGGCAGACGACGTGGGGTGAGGGCTACACCTTC; CDR3aa: CASSWQTTWGEGYTF
v_gene: TRBV11-2; d_gene: TRBD2; abundance: many; j_gene: TRBJ2-1; CDR3nt: TGTGCCAGCAGCTATGGGACGCTATATGGTAGCGGGCGCTACAATGAGCAGTTCTTC; CDR3aa: CASSYGTLYGSGRYNEQFF
v_gene: TRBV6-5; d_gene: TRBD1; abundance: many; j_gene: TRBJ2-6; CDR3nt: TGTGCCACCAGTAACAGGGGCTCTGGGGCCAACGTCCTGACTTTC; CDR3aa: CATSNRGSGANVLTF
v_gene: TRBV29-1; d_gene: NA; abundance: many; j_gene: TRBJ2-7; CDR3nt: TGCAGCGTTGCCTTAAGTAGGACACTGAGCTCCTACGAGCAGTACTTC; CDR3aa: CSVALSRTLSSYEQYF
v_gene: TRBV11-3; d_gene: TRBD2; abundance: NA; j_gene: TRBJ2-2; CDR3nt: TGTGCCAGCAGCCCGACTAGCGGTTCGGCCGGGGAGCTGTTTTTT; CDR3aa: CASSPTSGSAGELFF
v_gene: TRBV28; d_gene: TRBD2; abundance: medium-sized; j_gene: TRBJ2-5; CDR3nt: TGTGCCAGCAGTTCGCTAGCGGGAGGGGACCCTCGGGAGACCCAGTACTTC; CDR3aa: CASSSLAGGDPRETQYF
v_gene: TRBV4-1; d_gene: TRBD1; abundance: many; j_gene: TRBJ1-5; CDR3nt: TGCGCCAGCAGCCAAGAGGACAGGGATGAACGGCCCCAGCATTTT; CDR3aa: CASSQEDRDERPQHF
v_gene: TRBV10-3; d_gene: TRBD1; abundance: many; j_gene: TRBJ2-1; CDR3nt: TGTGCCATCAGTGAGTCCAGGGGGCCCTACAATGAGCAGTTCTTC; CDR3aa: CAISESRGPYNEQFF
v_gene: TRBV12-3/TRBV12-4; d_gene: NA; abundance: many; j_gene: TRBJ1-3; CDR3nt: TGTGCCAGCAGTTTAGACAGGGCTGGAAACACCATATATTTT; CDR3aa: CASSLDRAGNTIYF
v_gene: TRBV5-1; d_gene: NA; abundance: many; j_gene: TRBJ1-1; CDR3nt: TGCGCCAGCAAGTCCCCTGCGGGTGGGGACACTGAAGCTTTCTTT; CDR3aa: CASKSPAGGDTEAFF
v_gene: TRBV25-1; d_gene: NA; abundance: many; j_gene: TRBJ2-2; CDR3nt: TGTGCCAGCAGTGAATATCAAGCGGCGGAGCTGTTTTTT; CDR3aa: CASSEYQAAELFF
v_gene: TRBV12-3/TRBV12-4; d_gene: NA; abundance: few; j_gene: TRBJ1-3; CDR3nt: TGTGCCAGCAGACCCAGGGTCTCTGGAAACACCATATATTTT; CDR3aa: CASRPRVSGNTIYF
v_gene: TRBV5-6; d_gene: NA; abundance: many; j_gene: TRBJ2-7; CDR3nt: TGTGCCAGCATCACCAAACCAGGGGCCGAGCAGTACTTC; CDR3aa: CASITKPGAEQYF
v_gene: TRBV7-9; d_gene: NA; abundance: NA; j_gene: TRBJ2-6; CDR3nt: TGTGCCAGCAGCTTTAGGCCTGGGGACAACGTCCTGACTTTC; CDR3aa: CASSFRPGDNVLTF
v_gene: TRBV7-9; d_gene: TRBD1; abundance: many; j_gene: TRBJ2-2; CDR3nt: TGTGCCAGCAGCCCGGACAGGGGGTCCCCCGGGGAGCTGTTTTTT; CDR3aa: CASSPDRGSPGELFF
v_gene: TRBV6-5; d_gene: TRBD1; abundance: many; j_gene: TRBJ1-1; CDR3nt: TGTGCCAGCAGTTATAGGTCAGGGGGCCACACTGAAGCTTTCTTT; CDR3aa: CASSYRSGGHTEAFF
v_gene: TRBV12-3/TRBV12-4; d_gene: NA; abundance: many; j_gene: TRBJ2-1; CDR3nt: TGTGCCAGCAGTCTTTCGAGGGATCTCAATGAGCAGTTCTTC; CDR3aa: CASSLSRDLNEQFF